This TCR beta chain comes out of a study of cytomegalovirus exposure and HLA in healthy donors. Overall study context: Some 85 million unique TCRs from HLA-typed donors were held in an early data release.

Whole-study results and caveats: The authors later found HLA-associated TCR beta chains more clonally expanded than equally common others. An assumption of roughly uniform sequencing depth across donors underlay the presence/absence analyses. According to an earlier analysis, most TCR beta V segments yielded productive rearrangements about 87% or about 30% of the time.

In regard to this clone: What it binds is unknown.

Amplification used 60 Vbeta primers and 13 Jbeta primers. Clones were read by immunoSEQ multiplex PCR, and TCRdb kept only the in-frame ones, dropping some. The data show some 130,000 clones, around 77% seen once. V lost 6 bases, J lost 3 bases, and 7 bases stayed unmatched. Germline lookup yields CDR1 SGHTA and CDR2 FQGNSA. The CDR3 has 15 amino acids. The TCR was taken from a man aged 25-45 years in good health. Material: PBMCs. The chain carries TRBV7-2 and TRBJ1-5; 8 bases line up with TRBD1. CDR3 in DNA: TGTGCCAGCAGGGACAGGGCGGATCTCAATCAGCCCCAGCATTTT. It translates to CASRDRADLNQPQHF. The full variable domain, in which reference TRBV7-2 and TRBJ1-5 provide the parts outside the CDR3, is GAGVSQSPSNKVTEKGKDVELRCDPISGHTALYWYRQSLGQGLEFLIYFQGNSAPDKSGLPSDRFSAERTGGSVSTLTIQRTQQEDSAVYLCASRDRADLNQPQHFGDGTRLSIL.